The clone carrying this TCR beta chain showed up just a few times. These data are taken from a study of cytomegalovirus exposure and HLA in healthy donors. Looked up from germline, CDR1 is PRHDT and CDR2 is FYEKMQ (reference sequence). J was trimmed by 6 bases and V by 4 bases; bases with no gene match: 2. CDR3 length equals 13 residues. Researchers ran the PCR with 60 Vbeta and 13 Jbeta primers. TCRdb's table, derived via immunoSEQ multiplex PCR, lists solely in-frame clones and lacks some. This sample has fewer than 120,000 clones, with roughly 78% found just once. The sequence was obtained from a woman aged 30 to 39 in good health and CMV-seronegative. The chain uses TRBV13 and TRBJ1-2; TRBD1 aligns across 10 bases. Sequenced: PBMCs. This CDR3 is CASSYGQGDGYTF. CDR3 nucleotide sequence: TGTGCCAGCAGCTACGGACAGGGGGATGGCTACACCTTC. The whole variable domain, filled in from reference TRBV13 and TRBJ1-2, reads AAGVIQSPRHLIKEKRETATLKCYPIPRHDTVYWYQQGPGQDPQFLISFYEKMQSDKGSIPDRFSAQQFSDYHSELNMSSLELGDSALYFCASSYGQGDGYTFGSGTRLTVV.